This entry features one T cell receptor beta chain sequence. Its antigen is unknown. TCRdb keeps only in-frame clones here, not all; method: immunoSEQ multiplex PCR. Here the sample spans 70,000 to 80,000 clones, approximately 86% being singletons. The record originates from a study of OX40 agonist ivuxolimab in advanced cancers. Overall study results and limits: A proportion of nonresponders additionally exhibited low normalized T-cell clonal expansion.

The CDR3 spans 12 residues. Trimming stripped 0 bases from V and 3 bases from J, with 3 bases between. Germline values: CDR1 GTSNPN, CDR2 SVGIG (reference sequence). Sequencing was performed on CD4+ or CD8+ T cells sorted from blood, taken in a trial of the OX40 agonist ivuxolimab. This TCR was sampled from an adult with an advanced solid tumor such as melanoma, head and neck, liver or kidney cancer. V gene TRBV30 combines with J gene TRBJ1-5; D is unclear. CDR3 loop: CAWSVPNQPQHF. In DNA form, the CDR3 reads TGTGCCTGGAGTGTCCCCAATCAGCCCCAGCATTTT.